What follows are 4 T cell receptor beta chains derived from one specimen sequenced in a study of T cell responses to AZD1222 COVID-19 vaccine. The method was immunoSEQ multiplex PCR; TCRdb's version includes in-frame clones alone and lacks a portion of them. The sample yields 99,000 or so clones, about 81% seen once. Sequenced material: peripheral blood, taken on day 0 of AZD1222 vaccination. All receptors come from an adult in good health.

This rearrangement joins TRBV27 to TRBJ1-1; D call uncertain. V shed 1 base and J shed 7 bases, with 7 bases lying between them. Per germline, CDR1 MNHEY and CDR2 SMNVEV (reference sequence). The CDR3 length is 12 residues. CDR3 loop: CASSLFGREAFF. The CDR3 coding sequence is TGTGCCAGCAGTTTATTCGGGCGTGAAGCTTTCTTT.

The chain recombines TRBV19 with TRBJ1-2, with 7 bases aligning to TRBD1. There are 15 residues in the CDR3. The germline V gene encodes CDR1 LNHDA and CDR2 SQIVND (reference sequence). With 4 bases clipped from V and 4 bases from J, the junction kept 9 bases outside the gene matches. Here the CDR3 DNA reads TGTGCCAGTAGTACCAGACGGACAGGTGGCTATGGCTACACCTTC. Protein: CASSTRRTGGYGYTF.

The chain recombines TRBV5-8 with TRBJ2-7; 10 nucleotides line up with TRBD1. CDR1 is SGHTS and CDR2 is YDEGEE in the germline V gene. With 9 bases clipped from V and 3 bases from J, the junction kept 6 bases outside the gene matches. The length of the CDR3 is 13 residues. Here the CDR3 reads CANDRGRDYEQYF. CDR3 bases: TGTGCCAACGACAGGGGGCGCGACTACGAGCAGTACTTC. Together with reference TRBV5-8 and TRBJ2-7, the CDR3 gives the full variable domain: EAGVTQSPTHLIKTRGQQATLRCSPISGHTSVYWYQQALGLGLQFLLWYDEGEERNRGNFPPRFSGRQFPNYSSELNVNALELEDSALYLCANDRGRDYEQYFGPGTRLTVT.

The V and J genes are TRBV9 and TRBJ1-1, with D perhaps matching TRBD1 (6 bases). This CDR3 contains 16 residues. Per the germline V gene, CDR1 is SGDLS and CDR2 is YYNGEE. V was cut by 2 bases and J by 0 bases, with 14 bases left in between. DNA of the CDR3: TGTGCCAGCAGCGTCTACGGGGGGCCCATGAACACTGAAGCTTTCTTT. This encodes CASSVYGGPMNTEAFF. Full variable domain (outside the CDR3, taken from reference TRBV9 and TRBJ1-1): DSGVTQTPKHLITATGQRVTLRCSPRSGDLSVYWYQQSLDQGLQFLIQYYNGEERAKGNILERFSAQQFPDLHSELNLSSLELGDSALYFCASSVYGGPMNTEAFFGQGTRLTVV.